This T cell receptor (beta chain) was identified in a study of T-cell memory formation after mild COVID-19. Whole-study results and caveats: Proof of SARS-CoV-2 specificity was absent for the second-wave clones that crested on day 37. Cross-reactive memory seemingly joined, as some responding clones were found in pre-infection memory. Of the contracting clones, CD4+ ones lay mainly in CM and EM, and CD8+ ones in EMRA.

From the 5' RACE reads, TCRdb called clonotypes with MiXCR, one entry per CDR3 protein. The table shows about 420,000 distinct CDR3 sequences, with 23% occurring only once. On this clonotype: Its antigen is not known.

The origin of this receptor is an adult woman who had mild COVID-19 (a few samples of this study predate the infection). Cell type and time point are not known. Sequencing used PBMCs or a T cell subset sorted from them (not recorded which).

DNA for the CDR3: TGTGCCAGCAGCGCCGGGACATATGGAAACACCATATATTTT. Translating gives CASSAGTYGNTIYF. V is TRBV9 and J is TRBJ1-3, with D tentatively TRBD1 (6 bases). The V and J ends lost 3 bases and 3 bases respectively, with 10 bases between them. This CDR3 contains 14 residues. CDR1 and CDR2 from the germline V gene are SGDLS and YYNGEE.